This T cell receptor beta chain emerged from a study of tumor and adjacent non-tumor tissue in lung cancer. About the research overall: Patients were aged roughly 31 to 76, some 10 men and about five women, stage I to III. Samples averaged around 3.9 million productive TCRbeta reads each. Study-level results: Tumor tissue had significantly higher TCR diversity than normal lung. Patients with more diverse tumor TCRs had worse survival.

CDR3 size: 15 residues. Trimming cost V 3 bases and J 6 bases, with 14 bases left between them. Germline V CDR1 and CDR2: MGHRA, YSYEKL. A modified ARM-PCR protocol with three rounds of nested PCR amplified TCRbeta. A single record per CDR3 protein comes from TCRdb applying MiXCR to the multiplex PCR reads. This table holds 100,000 to 150,000 distinct CDR3 sequences, about 66% found once. Only one count was recorded for this clonotype. The antigen is not known. This clone may be a read error of a much larger clone one base away. This sample's RNA came from whole unsorted tissue. The sequence was collected from a man under 40 with non-small cell lung cancer. Sample: lung tumor tissue. The rearrangement uses TRBV4-1 and TRBJ2-2; tentatively, D is TRBD2 (6 bases). The CDR3 loop is CASSQIGSRAGELFF. The DNA of the CDR3 is TGCGCCAGCAGCCAGATCGGGAGCAGGGCCGGGGAGCTGTTTTTT.